This T cell receptor beta chain stems from a study of T cells in Graves' hyperthyroidism and ophthalmopathy. Study outcomes and limitations: Blood also showed most of the thyroid clonotypes that were expanded above 0.001.

A note on this clonotype: The antigen remains undetermined.

Uncontrolled infection, other autoimmune disease, pregnancy or lactation excluded patients. Extraction of PBMCs used roughly 9.6 ml of fresh peripheral blood. This CDR3 is 15 amino acids long. V lost 9 bases and J 5 bases, leaving 22 bases between the germline ends. Template material for amplifying TCR beta CDR3 regions consisted of RNA transcripts. A set of HTBI primers served as the primers for a first-round RT-PCR of the TCR CDR3. TCRdb analysed the multiplex PCR reads with MiXCR anew, one entry per CDR3 protein. The data contain around 800,000 distinct CDR3 sequences, 38% of them seen just once; the ten biggest clones take up approximately 8.7%.

What was sequenced was blood. The rearrangement joins TRBV12-3 or TRBV12-4 to TRBJ1-1; tentatively, D is TRBD1 (6 bases). The TCR originated in a man aged 18 to 30 with Graves' hyperthyroidism. The CDR3 coding sequence is TGTGCCAGTAGACAACTTGGGGGGGCGTCTACTGAAGCTTTCTTT. It specifies CASRQLGGASTEAFF.